The clone carrying this T cell receptor beta chain was recorded a few times. What it binds is unknown. Some clones are missing from TCRdb's copy, which holds only in-frame ones; the method was immunoSEQ multiplex PCR. Counted here are 150,000 to 180,000 clones, 90% occurring once; the ten biggest clones make up approximately 17%. This CDR3 has 15 residues. With 2 bases clipped from V and 4 bases from J, the junction kept 0 bases outside the gene matches. Per germline, CDR1 MNHNS and CDR2 SASEGT. The source of the sample is a study of T cell responses to AZD1222 COVID-19 vaccine. Study information: Pooled in the analysis were second doses at about 4 or about 12 weeks.

Points from the study as a whole: No repertoire was sampled before or during the peak T cell response, only after it. Clonal diversity may have been underestimated in mostly white British donors.

The sequence was obtained from an adult in good health. The J gene is TRBJ2-1, the V gene TRBV6-1; TRBD2 aligns across 12 bases. This material consisted of peripheral blood, taken on day 0 of AZD1222 vaccination. CDR3 DNA: TGTGCCAGCAGTGAACTAGCGGGGGGGTACAATGAGCAGTTCTTC. This codes for CASSELAGGYNEQFF.